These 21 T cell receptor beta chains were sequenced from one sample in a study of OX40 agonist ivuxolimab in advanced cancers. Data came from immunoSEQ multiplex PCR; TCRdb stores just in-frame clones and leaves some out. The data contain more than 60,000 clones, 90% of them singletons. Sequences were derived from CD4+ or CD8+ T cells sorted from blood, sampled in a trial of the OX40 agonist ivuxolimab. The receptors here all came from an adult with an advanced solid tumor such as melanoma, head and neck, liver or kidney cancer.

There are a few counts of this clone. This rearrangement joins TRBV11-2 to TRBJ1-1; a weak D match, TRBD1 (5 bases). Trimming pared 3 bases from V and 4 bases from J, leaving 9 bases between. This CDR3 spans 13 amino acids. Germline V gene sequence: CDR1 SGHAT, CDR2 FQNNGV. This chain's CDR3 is CASSLAGITEAFF. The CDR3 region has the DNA TGTGCCAGCAGCTTGGCAGGGATCACTGAAGCTTTCTTT. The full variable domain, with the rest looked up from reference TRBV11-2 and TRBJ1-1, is EAGVAQSPRYKIIEKRQSVAFWCNPISGHATLYWYQQILGQGPKLLIQFQNNGVVDDSQLPKDRFSAERLKGVDSTLKIQPAKLEDSAVYLCASSLAGITEAFFGQGTRLTVV.

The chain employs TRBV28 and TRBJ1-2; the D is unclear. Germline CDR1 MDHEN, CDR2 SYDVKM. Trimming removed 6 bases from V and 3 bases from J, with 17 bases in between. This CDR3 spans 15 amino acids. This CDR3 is CASSLFAGIDYGYTF. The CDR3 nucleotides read TGTGCCAGCAGCCTGTTCGCGGGAATTGACTATGGCTACACCTTC.

The chain's CDR3 is CASETNEKLFF. The CDR3 bases are TGTGCCAGCGAAACTAATGAAAAACTGTTTTTT. The chain joins TRBV28 to TRBJ1-4; no definite D call. Germline lookup yields CDR1 MDHEN and CDR2 SYDVKM. The length of the CDR3 is 11 residues. The V end lost 8 bases, the J end lost 1 base, and 2 bases lay between the germline ends. Full variable domain (missing parts from reference TRBV28 and TRBJ1-4): DVKVTQSSRYLVKRTGEKVFLECVQDMDHENMFWYRQDPGLGLRLIYFSYDVKMKEKGDIPEGYSVSREKKERFSLILESASTNQTSMYLCASETNEKLFFGSGTQLSVL.

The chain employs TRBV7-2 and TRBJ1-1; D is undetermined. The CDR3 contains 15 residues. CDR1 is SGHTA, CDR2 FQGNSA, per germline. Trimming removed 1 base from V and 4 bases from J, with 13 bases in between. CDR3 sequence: CASSLVVALGTEAFF. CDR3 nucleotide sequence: TGTGCCAGCAGCTTAGTTGTCGCCTTGGGCACTGAAGCTTTCTTT. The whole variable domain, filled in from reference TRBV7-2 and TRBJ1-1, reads GAGVSQSPSNKVTEKGKDVELRCDPISGHTALYWYRQSLGQGLEFLIYFQGNSAPDKSGLPSDRFSAERTGGSVSTLTIQRTQQEDSAVYLCASSLVVALGTEAFFGQGTRLTVV.

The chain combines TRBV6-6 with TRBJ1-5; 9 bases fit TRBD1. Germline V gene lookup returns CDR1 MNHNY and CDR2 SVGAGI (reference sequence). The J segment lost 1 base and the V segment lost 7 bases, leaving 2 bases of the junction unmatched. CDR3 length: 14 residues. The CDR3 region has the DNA TGTGCCAGCACCGGGACAGGGAGCAATCAGCCCCAGCATTTT. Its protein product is CASTGTGSNQPQHF.

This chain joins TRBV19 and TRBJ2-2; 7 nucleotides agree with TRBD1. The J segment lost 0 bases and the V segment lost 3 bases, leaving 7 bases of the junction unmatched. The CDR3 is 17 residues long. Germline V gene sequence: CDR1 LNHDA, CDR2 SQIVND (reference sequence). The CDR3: CASSIRKDRTNTGELFF. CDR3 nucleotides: TGTGCCAGTAGTATTCGTAAGGACAGGACGAACACCGGGGAGCTGTTTTTT.

CDR3 DNA sequence: TGCGCCAGCAGCTTGGGTGGACAGGGGGCTACGCAGTATTTT. This encodes CASSLGGQGATQYF. The chain employs TRBV5-1 and TRBJ2-3; TRBD1 aligns across 11 bases. V lost 0 bases to trimming and J lost 8 bases; unmatched junction nucleotides: 2. Germline V gives CDR1 SGHRS, CDR2 YFSETQ. The CDR3 sequence is 14 residues long.

CDR3 nucleotides: TGTGCCAGTACCCTCCGGGCCGGGCCTAGCTATGGCTACACCTTC. Its protein product is CASTLRAGPSYGYTF. The gene calls are TRBV19 and TRBJ1-2; D is unclear. The CDR3 extends over 15 amino acids. Trimming removed 7 bases from V and 4 bases from J, with 19 bases in between. Germline CDR1 reads LNHDA; CDR2 reads SQIVND (reference sequence).

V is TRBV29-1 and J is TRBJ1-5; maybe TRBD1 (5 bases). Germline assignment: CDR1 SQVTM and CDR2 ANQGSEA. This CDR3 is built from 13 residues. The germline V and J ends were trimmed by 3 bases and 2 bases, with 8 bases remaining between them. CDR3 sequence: CSVEVGGNQPQHF. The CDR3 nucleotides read TGCAGCGTTGAGGTAGGGGGCAATCAGCCCCAGCATTTT.

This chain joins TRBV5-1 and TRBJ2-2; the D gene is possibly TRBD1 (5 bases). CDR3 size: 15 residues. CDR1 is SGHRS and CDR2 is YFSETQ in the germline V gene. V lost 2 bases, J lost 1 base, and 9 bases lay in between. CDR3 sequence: CASSLSGQNTGELFF. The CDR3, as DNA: TGCGCCAGCAGCTTATCAGGACAGAACACCGGGGAGCTGTTTTTT.

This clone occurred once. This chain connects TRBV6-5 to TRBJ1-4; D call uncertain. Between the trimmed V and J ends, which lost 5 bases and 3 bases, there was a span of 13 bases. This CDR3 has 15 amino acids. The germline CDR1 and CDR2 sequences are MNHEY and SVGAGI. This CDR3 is CASSPSWGSNEKLFF. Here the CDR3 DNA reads TGTGCCAGCAGTCCCAGTTGGGGTTCTAATGAAAAACTGTTTTTT.

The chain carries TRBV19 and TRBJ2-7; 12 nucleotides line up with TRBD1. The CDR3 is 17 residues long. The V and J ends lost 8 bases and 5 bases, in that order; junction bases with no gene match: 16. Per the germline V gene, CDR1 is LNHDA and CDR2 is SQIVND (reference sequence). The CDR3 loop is CASSRTVGDRGLHEQYF. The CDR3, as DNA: TGTGCCAGTTCCAGAACGGTAGGGGACAGGGGGCTCCACGAGCAGTACTTC. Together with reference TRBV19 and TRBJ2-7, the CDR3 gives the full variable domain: DGGITQSPKYLFRKEGQNVTLSCEQNLNHDAMYWYRQDPGQGLRLIYYSQIVNDFQKGDIAEGYSVSREKKESFPLTVTSAQKNPTAFYLCASSRTVGDRGLHEQYFGPGTRLTVT.

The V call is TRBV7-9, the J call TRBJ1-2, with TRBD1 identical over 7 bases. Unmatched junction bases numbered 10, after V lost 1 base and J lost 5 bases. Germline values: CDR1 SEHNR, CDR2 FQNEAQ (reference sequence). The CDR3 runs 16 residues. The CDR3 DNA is TGTGCCAGCAGCTTAGGTGACGGGACAGTAATATATGGCTACACCTTC. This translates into CASSLGDGTVIYGYTF.

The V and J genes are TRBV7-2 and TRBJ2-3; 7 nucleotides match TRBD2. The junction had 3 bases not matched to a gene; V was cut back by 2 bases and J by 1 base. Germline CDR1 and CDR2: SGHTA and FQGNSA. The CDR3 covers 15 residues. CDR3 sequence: CASSLWAGGTDTQYF. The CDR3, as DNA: TGTGCCAGCAGCTTATGGGCGGGGGGCACAGATACGCAGTATTTT.

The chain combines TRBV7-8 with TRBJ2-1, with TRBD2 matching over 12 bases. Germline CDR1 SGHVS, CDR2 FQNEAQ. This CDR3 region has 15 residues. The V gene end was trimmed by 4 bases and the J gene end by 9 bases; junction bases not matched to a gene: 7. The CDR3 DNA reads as TGTGCCAGCAGCTATCGGACTAGCGGGGTCGGTGAGCAGTTCTTC. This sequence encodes CASSYRTSGVGEQFF.

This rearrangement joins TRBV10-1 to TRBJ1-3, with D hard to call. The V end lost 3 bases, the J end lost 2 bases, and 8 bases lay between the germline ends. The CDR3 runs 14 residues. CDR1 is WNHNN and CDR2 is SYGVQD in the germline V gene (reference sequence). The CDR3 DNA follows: TGCGCCAGCAGTGATGGAGGTCCTGGAAACACCATATATTTT. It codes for CASSDGGPGNTIYF.

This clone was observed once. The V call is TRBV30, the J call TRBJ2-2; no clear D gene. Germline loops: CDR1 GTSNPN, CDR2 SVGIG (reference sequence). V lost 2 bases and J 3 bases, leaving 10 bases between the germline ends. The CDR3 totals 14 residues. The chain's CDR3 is CAWSNAGYTGELFF. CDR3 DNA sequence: TGTGCCTGGAGTAACGCAGGATACACCGGGGAGCTGTTTTTT.

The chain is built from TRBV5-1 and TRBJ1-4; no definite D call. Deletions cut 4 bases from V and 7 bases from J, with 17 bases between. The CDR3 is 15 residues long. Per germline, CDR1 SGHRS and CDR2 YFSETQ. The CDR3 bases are TGCGCCAGCAGCGAGGACCCCGGGAGCATTGAAAAACTGTTTTTT. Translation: CASSEDPGSIEKLFF.

The CDR3: CASRRTETSTDTQYF. CDR3 DNA: TGTGCCAGCAGAAGGACAGAAACCAGCACAGATACGCAGTATTTT. This chain connects TRBV2 to TRBJ2-3; perhaps TRBD1 as D (6 bases). The CDR3 loop spans 15 amino acids. Germline V CDR1 and CDR2: SNHLY, FYNNEI. Trimming pared 6 bases from V and 0 bases from J, leaving 13 bases between.

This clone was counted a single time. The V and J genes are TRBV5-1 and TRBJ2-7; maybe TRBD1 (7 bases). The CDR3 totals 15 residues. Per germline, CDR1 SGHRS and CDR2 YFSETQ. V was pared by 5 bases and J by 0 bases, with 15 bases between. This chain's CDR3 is CASRWQGGDSYEQYF. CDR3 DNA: TGCGCCAGCAGGTGGCAGGGGGGAGACTCCTACGAGCAGTACTTC.

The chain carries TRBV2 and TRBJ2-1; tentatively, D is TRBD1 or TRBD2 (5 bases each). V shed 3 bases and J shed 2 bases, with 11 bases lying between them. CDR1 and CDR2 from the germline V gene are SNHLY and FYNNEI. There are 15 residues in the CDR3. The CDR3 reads CASSELGDPYNEQFF. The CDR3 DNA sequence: TGTGCCAGCAGTGAGCTGGGGGACCCCTACAATGAGCAGTTCTTC.